The rows below give T cell receptor beta chains drawn from one sample of a study of blood T cell repertoires in COVID-19. TCRdb's copy holds only in-frame clones and misses some; the assay was immunoSEQ multiplex PCR. The profile shows a few hundred thousand clones, approximately 85% of them singletons. What was sequenced was PBMCs or T cells enriched from blood (not recorded which). The receptor source for this set is a man aged 25-45 years who had recovered from COVID-19. Both conserved end residues are part of each CDR3. Fields, in order: CDR3 length, D gene, clone size, J gene, V gene, CDR3 DNA, CDR3 protein. The D gene is left open where the match is weak. Size is stated for part of the rows, as once, few or many counts, or as a class when the clone is expanded.

>15|NA|NA|TRBJ2-7|TRBV6-1
TGTGCCAGCAGTGAAGCCAGGGCCTTCTCCTACGAGCAGTACTTC
CASSEARAFSYEQYF
>16|TRBD1|NA|TRBJ1-1|TRBV15
TGTGCCACCAGCAGCCCCCGACAGGGGGCAGGCACTGAAGCTTTCTTT
CATSSPRQGAGTEAFF
>15|NA|NA|TRBJ2-3|TRBV4-2
TGTGCCAGCAGCCCACAGGGTATCTCCGGAGATACGCAGTATTTT
CASSPQGISGDTQYF
>15|NA|few|TRBJ2-1|TRBV5-1
TGCGCCAGCAGCTTGGGTAATAGCGGCCAGGGAGAGCAGTTCTTC
CASSLGNSGQGEQFF
>14|TRBD1|once|TRBJ2-2|TRBV5-1
TGCGCCAGCAGCTGGGACAGGGGAACCGGGGAGCTGTTTTTT
CASSWDRGTGELFF
>12|NA|NA|TRBJ1-5|TRBV4-1
TGCGCCAGCAGCCAAAGTTACGGTTCCCAGCATTTT
CASSQSYGSQHF
>13|NA|many|TRBJ2-1|TRBV6-4
TGTGCCAGCAGTGACTCAGGGAGAGGTGAGCAGTTCTTC
CASSDSGRGEQFF
>19|TRBD1|NA|TRBJ1-1|TRBV18
TGTGCCAGCTCACCAGGGAGAGGACAGGGGGCCGCAGCAAACACTGAAGCTTTCTTT
CASSPGRGQGAAANTEAFF
>14|NA|NA|TRBJ1-1|TRBV4-1
TGCGCCAGCAGCAATGACAGGCAGTACACTGAAGCTTTCTTT
CASSNDRQYTEAFF
>11|NA|NA|TRBJ1-4|TRBV25-1
TGTGCCAGCAGGGGAGGGGAAAAACTGTTTTTT
CASRGGEKLFF
>13|NA|NA|TRBJ2-7|TRBV12-3/TRBV12-4
TGTGCCAGCAGTTTTTCCAGGAACTACGAGCAGTACTTC
CASSFSRNYEQYF
>13|NA|NA|TRBJ2-5|TRBV12-3/TRBV12-4
TGTGCCAGCAGACTCACAGGGCTAGAGACCCAGTACTTC
CASRLTGLETQYF
>13|TRBD1|once|TRBJ1-2|TRBV5-1
TGCGCCAGCAGTTCCGAGGACAGGCGTGGCTACACCTTC
CASSSEDRRGYTF
>12|NA|NA|TRBJ2-7|TRBV7-2
TGTGCCAGCACCTCCTCTGTCTACGAGCAGTACTTC
CASTSSVYEQYF
>16|NA|NA|TRBJ2-1|TRBV5-5
TGTGCCAGCAGCTTGGCGGGTTCAAGCTCCTACAATGAGCAGTTCTTC
CASSLAGSSSYNEQFF
>13|NA|NA|TRBJ1-2|TRBV6-1
TGTGCCAGCAGTGAACAGGGGAACTATGGCTACACCTTC
CASSEQGNYGYTF
>13|NA|NA|TRBJ1-1|TRBV5-5
TGTGCCAGCAGCTCAGGGGTGAACACTGAAGCTTTCTTT
CASSSGVNTEAFF
>15|TRBD1|few|TRBJ2-7|TRBV5-1
TGCGCCAGCAGCTTGGGTGGGACAGGGGCCTACGAGCAGTACTTC
CASSLGGTGAYEQYF
>15|TRBD1|once|TRBJ1-1|TRBV19
TGTGCCAGTAGTATATACCAGGGGGTTCAAACTGAAGCTTTCTTT
CASSIYQGVQTEAFF
>14|NA|once|TRBJ1-2|TRBV9
TGTGCCAGCAGCCCAGGGGCGGTGGACTATGGCTACACCTTC
CASSPGAVDYGYTF
>13|NA|NA|TRBJ1-1|TRBV3-1/TRBV3-2
TGTGCCAGCAGCCGGGACACAAACACTGAAGCTTTCTTT
CASSRDTNTEAFF
>16|NA|NA|TRBJ1-3|TRBV3-1/TRBV3-2
TGTGCCAGCAGCCTATCCGCAGGGTCCTCTGGAAACACCATATATTTT
CASSLSAGSSGNTIYF
>15|NA|NA|TRBJ1-5|TRBV10-3
TGTGCCATCAGTGATCCGGCGGGAGGCAATCAGCCCCAGCATTTT
CAISDPAGGNQPQHF